The 11 T cell receptor beta chains below come from one sample, sequenced in a study of T cell repertoires in cytomegalovirus infection. Each CDR3 protein gets one entry after TCRdb re-called the reads with MiXCR. The table has about 300,000 distinct CDR3 sequences, about 8.8% seen once. Sequencing was carried out using PBMCs. Every receptor here comes from a human donor in good health (CMV status not recorded). Some clones in this sample may be carry-over from other donors' samples.

This clonotype was counted many times. The J gene is TRBJ1-1, the V gene TRBV29-1; 8 bases agree with TRBD1. CDR1 is SQVTM and CDR2 is ANQGSEA in the germline V gene. J gave up 11 bases and V 7 bases, and 15 bases lay outside the gene matches. This CDR3 is built from 13 residues. CDR3 in DNA: TGCAGCGCCCCGGGACAGGCCAACCGGGGGGCTTTCTTT. It translates to CSAPGQANRGAFF.

There are many counts of this clonotype. CDR3 protein: CASSLGTRARETQYF. DNA of the CDR3: TGTGCCAGCAGCTTAGGTACTCGCGCTAGGGAGACCCAGTACTTC. This chain joins TRBV7-2 and TRBJ2-5; D unclear. Trimming removed 1 base from V and 5 bases from J, with 14 bases in between. CDR1 is SGHTA, CDR2 FQGNSA, per germline. This CDR3 spans 15 amino acids.

This clonotype was seen more than once but under ten times. The chain combines TRBV5-6 with TRBJ2-5; D remains unclear. This CDR3 is built from 14 residues. V was pared by 2 bases and J by 5 bases, with 13 bases between. The germline V gene has CDR1 SGHDT and CDR2 YYEEEE. CDR3 region: CASSFGRPAETQYF. DNA of the CDR3: TGTGCCAGCAGCTTCGGGCGGCCGGCGGAGACCCAGTACTTC.

The table lists this clonotype with many counts. The V and J genes are TRBV4-3 and TRBJ2-3; no clear D. CDR1 is LGHNA and CDR2 is YSLEER in the germline V gene. CDR3 length: 15 amino acids. Trimming took off 0 bases at V and 4 bases at J, with 11 bases between the two ends. The CDR3 coding sequence is TGCGCCAGCAGCCAAGATCCGGCAGTATCAGATACGCAGTATTTT. Protein product: CASSQDPAVSDTQYF.

This clonotype was found many times. This chain joins TRBV12-3 or TRBV12-4 and TRBJ2-2; D possibly matches TRBD1 or TRBD2 (5 bases each). The CDR3 sequence is 17 residues long. Trimming left V 7 bases short and J 0 bases short, with 18 bases between. This CDR3 is CASTFRSGLSNTGELFF. CDR3 DNA: TGTGCCAGCACCTTCAGGTCGGGGCTCTCGAACACCGGGGAGCTGTTTTTT.

This clonotype was detected a few times. The V call is TRBV11-2, the J call TRBJ1-2; D is ambiguous. The germline V gene has CDR1 SGHAT and CDR2 FQNNGV. This CDR3 region has 14 residues. The V end lost 1 base, the J end lost 7 bases, and 13 bases lay between the germline ends. CDR3 DNA sequence: TGTGCCAGCAGCTTAGCGTCAGCCTCCGGTGGCTACACCTTC. Protein: CASSLASASGGYTF.

This clonotype has just a few counts. This rearrangement joins TRBV13 to TRBJ1-1, with D uncertain. The CDR3 length is 15 residues. V was cut by 0 bases and J by 4 bases, with 12 bases left in between. The germline V gene has CDR1 PRHDT and CDR2 FYEKMQ (reference sequence). In DNA, the CDR3 is TGTGCCAGCAGCTTAGGCCGCGGAACAACCACTGAAGCTTTCTTT. Translating gives CASSLGRGTTTEAFF.

The chain uses TRBV2 and TRBJ2-7; perhaps D is TRBD1 or TRBD2 (7 bases each). CDR1 SNHLY and CDR2 FYNNEI come from the germline V gene. The CDR3 spans 14 residues. Between the trimmed V and J ends, which lost 10 bases and 2 bases, there was a span of 18 bases. The CDR3 sequence is CATAGGGRTYEQYF. Written as DNA, the CDR3 is TGTGCCACGGCAGGGGGGGGGAGAACCTACGAGCAGTACTTC.

The V call is TRBV28, the J call TRBJ1-1; 8 nucleotides match TRBD1. The CDR3 covers 14 residues. Germline loops: CDR1 MDHEN, CDR2 SYDVKM. V lost 5 bases, J lost 3 bases, and 5 bases stayed unmatched. The CDR3 reads CASSDRGGHTEAFF. CDR3 DNA sequence: TGTGCCAGCAGTGACAGGGGTGGGCACACTGAAGCTTTCTTT. Drawing the rest from reference TRBV28 and TRBJ1-1, the complete variable domain is DVKVTQSSRYLVKRTGEKVFLECVQDMDHENMFWYRQDPGLGLRLIYFSYDVKMKEKGDIPEGYSVSREKKERFSLILESASTNQTSMYLCASSDRGGHTEAFFGQGTRLTVV.

This clonotype was found many times. This chain links TRBV6-1 with TRBJ2-1, with TRBD1 identical over 7 bases. Germline V gene data show CDR1 as MNHNS and CDR2 as SASEGT. This CDR3 has 14 amino acids. Trimming removed 6 bases from V and 4 bases from J; junction bases left unmatched: 6. CDR3 sequence reads: CASSRDRFYNEQFF. As DNA, the CDR3 is TGTGCCAGCAGCCGGGACAGATTTTACAATGAGCAGTTCTTC.

This clonotype was picked up many times. The V gene is TRBV19, the J gene TRBJ1-1; TRBD1 matches 7 bases. V gave up 2 bases and J gave up 3 bases; unmatched junction bases: 3. Germline V gene lookup returns CDR1 LNHDA and CDR2 SQIVND (reference sequence). CDR3 length: 14 residues. In DNA, the CDR3 is TGTGCCAGTAGTATAACAGGGGCGGACACTGAAGCTTTCTTT. It codes for CASSITGADTEAFF.